One and the same sample provided the 5 T cell receptor beta chains below, sequenced in a study of cytomegalovirus exposure and HLA in healthy donors. Both 60 Vbeta primers and 13 Jbeta primers went into the PCR. Only in-frame clones appear in the TCRdb table, and some are missing; sequencing was by immunoSEQ multiplex PCR. The table lists almost 200,000 clones, about four fifths of them singletons, with approximately 0.36% in the top ten. The sequenced sample was PBMCs. The source is a male donor in good health and CMV-seropositive.

The CDR3 loop reads CASSQGVEATNEKLFF. The CDR3 nucleotides read TGTGCCAGCAGCCAAGGAGTGGAGGCAACTAATGAAAAACTGTTTTTT. This chain uses TRBV4-2 with TRBJ1-4; D unclear. There are 16 residues in the CDR3. CDR1 LGHNA and CDR2 YNFKEQ come from the germline V gene. The V end was cut by 1 base, the J end by 0 bases, with 9 bases between.

This clone was observed once. The V and J genes are TRBV7-3 and TRBJ2-3; 15 bases are shared with TRBD2. The CDR3 is made up of 17 amino acids. After removal of 4 bases from V and 6 bases from J, the junction contained 8 bases not matched to a gene. Germline lookup yields CDR1 SGHTA and CDR2 FQGTGA. This chain's CDR3 is CASSSGTSGRMGDTQYF. CDR3 bases: TGTGCCAGCAGCTCGGGGACTAGCGGGAGGATGGGTGATACGCAGTATTTT.

This clone was observed a handful of times. The V call is TRBV9, the J call TRBJ2-3; 8 bases are a match to TRBD2. J was trimmed by 6 bases and V by 4 bases; bases with no gene match: 10. This CDR3 region has 15 residues. Germline V CDR1 and CDR2: SGDLS, YYNGEE. CDR3 loop: CASSSAGGAADTQYF. CDR3 sequence (DNA): TGTGCCAGCAGCTCCGCCGGGGGGGCTGCGGATACGCAGTATTTT.

The chain recombines TRBV18 with TRBJ1-2; 11 positions agree with TRBD1. Germline V gives CDR1 KGHSH, CDR2 LQKENI. Trimming at V came to 0 bases and at J to 2 bases, leaving 8 bases not matched to a gene. CDR3 length equals 18 residues. The CDR3 protein is CASSPPYGQGATNYGYTF. For the CDR3, the DNA is TGTGCCAGCTCACCACCTTATGGACAGGGGGCGACGAACTATGGCTACACCTTC.

This clone was counted once. The gene calls are TRBV15 and TRBJ2-1, with TRBD2 matching 13 bases. With V trimmed by 2 bases and J by 3 bases, 4 bases remained unmatched. Germline loops: CDR1 LNHNV, CDR2 YYDKDF (reference sequence). The length of the CDR3 is 17 residues. The CDR3 here is CATSRQTSGRLYNEQFF. CDR3 bases: TGTGCCACCAGCAGACAGACTAGCGGGAGGCTCTACAATGAGCAGTTCTTC.